Listed below are T cell receptor beta chains from one sample, sequenced in a study of CD8+ T cells in alopecia areata. Profiled with immunoSEQ multiplex PCR; TCRdb holds only in-frame clones, not every one. The table lists about 200,000 clones, 35% to 40% of them singletons. The source material was CD4+ T cells sorted from blood, sampled at approximately week 30, from a patient treated with tofacitinib. The source of these receptors is a human donor with alopecia areata. CDR3s include the opening cysteine and the closing phenylalanine or tryptophan. D genes are given only for firm matches. Not all rows give a size; the values are once, few, many and, for expanded clones, a class.

>TRBJ1-1|.|TRBV4-1|.
TGCGCCAGCAGCAAGATTGCGAGCGCCTTTGAAGCTTTCTTT
CASSKIASAFEAFF
>TRBJ2-2|TRBD1|TRBV5-1|few
TGCGCCAGCAGCTTCGGGACAGCGAACACCGGGGAGCTGTTTTTT
CASSFGTANTGELFF
>TRBJ2-2|.|TRBV4-1|.
TGCGCCAGCAGCCAAGGGGTATCCACCGGGGAGCTGTTTTTT
CASSQGVSTGELFF
>TRBJ2-5|.|TRBV7-2|many
TGTGCCAGCAGCCCGGCTCCCGGGACGAAGACCCAGTACTTC
CASSPAPGTKTQYF
>TRBJ1-1|TRBD1|TRBV6-5|many
TGTGCCAGCAGTTCAATAGGGGGCAACACTGAAGCTTTCTTT
CASSSIGGNTEAFF
>TRBJ1-1|.|TRBV6-5|few
TGTGCCAGCAGTTACGGCACTGAAGCTTTCTTT
CASSYGTEAFF
>TRBJ1-1|.|TRBV9|few
TGTGCCAGCAGCGGTGAAATAGGGAACCACAGGAACACTGAAGCTTTCTTT
CASSGEIGNHRNTEAFF
>TRBJ1-1|TRBD1|TRBV5-4|.
TGTGCCAGCAGCGGGACAGGGCTGAACACTGAAGCTTTCTTT
CASSGTGLNTEAFF
>TRBJ2-3|.|TRBV5-1|few
TGCGCCAGCAGGGATGTGGCAGGAGACGTGAGGGATACGCAGTATTTT
CASRDVAGDVRDTQYF
>TRBJ1-1|TRBD1|TRBV5-1|.
TGCGCCAGCAGCCCGTCGACAGGGGGCTTGGAGAACACTGAAGCTTTCTTT
CASSPSTGGLENTEAFF
>TRBJ1-1|.|TRBV20-1|few
TGCAGTGCTAGTAGGGGACGGCGAGCTTTCTTT
CSASRGRRAFF
>TRBJ1-2|.|TRBV15|few
TGTGCCACCAGCAGAGTCTACTCAGGGAAGGATAACTATGGCTACACCTTC
CATSRVYSGKDNYGYTF
>TRBJ2-1|.|TRBV6-5|.
TGTGCCAGCAGTTACTATCCAGGTCCCAATGAGCAGTTCTTC
CASSYYPGPNEQFF
>TRBJ2-7|.|TRBV14|few
TGTGCCAGCAGCCCGGACTTCCGCTCCTACGAGCAGTACTTC
CASSPDFRSYEQYF
>TRBJ2-5|.|TRBV7-3|.
TGTGCCAGCAGCTTATCGGTTGGGAGTAGGGAGACCCAGTACTTC
CASSLSVGSRETQYF
>TRBJ1-2|.|TRBV4-1|.
TGCGCCAGCAGCCAAGGGCAAATTTTGGACGGCTACACCTTC
CASSQGQILDGYTF
>TRBJ1-3|.|TRBV29-1|few
TGCAGCGTTGAAGATGTGCTCCAGGGAAACACCATATATTTT
CSVEDVLQGNTIYF
>TRBJ2-3|TRBD2|TRBV30|.
TGTGCCTGGACCGAGGGACTAGCGGGAGGGACGCAGTATTTT
CAWTEGLAGGTQYF
>TRBJ1-1|TRBD1|TRBV12-5|few
TGTGCTAGTGGTTTGGGACAGGGGGAAGCTTTCTTT
CASGLGQGEAFF
>TRBJ1-1|TRBD1|TRBV25-1|.
TGTGCCAGCAGAGGGGGCGGGCGGACTGAAGCTTTCTTT
CASRGGGRTEAFF
>TRBJ2-7|.|TRBV4-1|few
TGCGCCAGCAGCCAGGCTCCCCTTTACGAGCAGTACTTC
CASSQAPLYEQYF
>TRBJ1-5|.|TRBV15|few
TGTGCCACCAGCAGAGACCGATCCGCCGGTCAGCCCCAGCATTTT
CATSRDRSAGQPQHF
>TRBJ1-1|.|TRBV14|few
TGTGCCAGCAGCCACCGTGAGGTATGGACTGAAGCTTTCTTT
CASSHREVWTEAFF
>TRBJ1-2|.|TRBV29-1|.
TGCAGCGTTGAAGAGAGGCCAGGGGATGGCTATGGCTACACCTTC
CSVEERPGDGYGYTF
>TRBJ2-5|.|TRBV7-9|.
TGTGCCAGCAGCTTAAAAGGACGGACCCAAGAGACCCAGTACTTC
CASSLKGRTQETQYF
>TRBJ2-2|.|TRBV30|.
TGTGCCTGGAGTAGGGGACTGCAGAACACCGGGGAGCTGTTTTTT
CAWSRGLQNTGELFF
>TRBJ2-7|TRBD2|TRBV30|.
TGTGCCTACGGGAGGTATTACGAGCAGTACTTC
CAYGRYYEQYF
>TRBJ1-2|TRBD1|TRBV25-1|.
TGTGCCAGCAGTGAGGCCCCCGGGACAGGGGATCTCGGCTACACCTTC
CASSEAPGTGDLGYTF
>TRBJ1-1|.|TRBV27|.
TGTGCCAGCAGTTTATATGGGGCAGGCCGGAACACTGAAGCTTTCTTT
CASSLYGAGRNTEAFF
>TRBJ2-3|TRBD2|TRBV5-4|.
TGTGCCAGCAGCTTGGGACTAGCGCTAGATACGCAGTATTTT
CASSLGLALDTQYF
>TRBJ1-2|.|TRBV29-1|.
TGCAGCGTTGAAGGGGGCACGGCACGGAGCTACACCTTC
CSVEGGTARSYTF
>TRBJ1-6|.|TRBV15|few
TGTGCCACCAGCAGAGATCTGGGTAATTCACCCCTCCACTTT
CATSRDLGNSPLHF
>TRBJ1-2|.|TRBV6-5|.
TGTGCCAGCAGTTACGGCTACACAAACTATGGCTACACCTTC
CASSYGYTNYGYTF
>TRBJ1-1|.|TRBV6-5|few
TGTGCCAGCAGGCTACCGGGACATAAAGCTTTCTTT
CASRLPGHKAFF
>TRBJ2-2|.|TRBV5-4|.
TGTGCCAGCAGCGCCCTGTTGAGTACCGGGGAGCTGTTTTTT
CASSALLSTGELFF
>TRBJ2-2|.|TRBV29-1|.
TGCAGCGTTCCCAGTCTACAGGCGACCGGGGAGCTGTTTTTT
CSVPSLQATGELFF
>TRBJ1-1|TRBD1|TRBV6-6|.
TGTGCCAGCAGCTCGGGACAGGGCGGGGGCACTGAAGCTTTCTTT
CASSSGQGGGTEAFF
>TRBJ2-7|.|TRBV6-5|few
TGTGCCAGCATCGACCCCTACCCCCCAGGGGAGCAGTACTTC
CASIDPYPPGEQYF
>TRBJ1-1|TRBD1|TRBV9|once
TGTGCCAGCAGCGGCGGTGGGACAGGGAGCACTGAAGCTTTCTTT
CASSGGGTGSTEAFF
>TRBJ1-5|.|TRBV5-1|.
TGCGCCAGCAGCTTGGGCAGCAATCAGCCCCAGCATTTT
CASSLGSNQPQHF
>TRBJ2-1|TRBD2|TRBV19|few
TGTGCCAGTAGTTTGGGACTAGCGGTCTACAATGAGCAGTTCTTC
CASSLGLAVYNEQFF
>TRBJ2-3|TRBD2|TRBV5-4|few
TGTGCCAGCAGCTTAAGCGGGGGTCTCGGCACAGATACGCAGTATTTT
CASSLSGGLGTDTQYF
>TRBJ2-7|.|TRBV23-1|.
TGCGCCAGCAGTCAATCCGAGTCCGGAGAGGAGTACTTC
CASSQSESGEEYF
>TRBJ1-1|.|TRBV9|.
TGTGCCAGCAGCGGAGGGGACACTGAAGCTTTCTTT
CASSGGDTEAFF
>TRBJ2-1|TRBD1|TRBV15|.
TGTGCCACCAGCAGAGACGGACAGGGATTTTCTGAGCAGTTCTTC
CATSRDGQGFSEQFF
>TRBJ2-7|.|TRBV30|.
TGTGCCTGGAGTCAGAGGAACTACGAGCAGTACTTC
CAWSQRNYEQYF
>TRBJ2-2|.|TRBV13|.
TGTGCCAGCAGCCCCGACCGAAACGGGGAGCTGTTTTTT
CASSPDRNGELFF
>TRBJ1-6|.|TRBV6-1|.
TGTGCCAGCACCCAGACAGGCCCCCTCCACTTT
CASTQTGPLHF
>TRBJ2-7|TRBD2|TRBV27|.
TGTGCCAGCAGTTTGAAACCCCTTGGGGGGGCCTACGAGCAGTACTTC
CASSLKPLGGAYEQYF
>TRBJ1-5|.|TRBV30|.
TGTGCCTGGAGGAGGGGAGGCAGCAATCAGCCCCAGCATTTT
CAWRRGGSNQPQHF
>TRBJ2-7|.|TRBV6-6|many
TGTGCCAGCAGCACCGACTACGAGCAGTACTTC
CASSTDYEQYF
>TRBJ2-3|.|TRBV27|.
TGTGCCAGCAGTTTGGTAGATACGCAGTATTTT
CASSLVDTQYF
>TRBJ2-3|.|TRBV29-1|few
TGCAGCGCTGGGGGACACAATACGCAGTATTTT
CSAGGHNTQYF
>TRBJ2-5|.|TRBV7-3|few
TGTGCCAGCAGCTTAACCCCCCAGGCCCAAGAGACCCAGTACTTC
CASSLTPQAQETQYF
>TRBJ1-1|TRBD1|TRBV19|few
TGTGCCAGTCGGGGGGGCGACAGGGGCACTGAAGCTTTCTTT
CASRGGDRGTEAFF
>TRBJ2-3|TRBD1|TRBV2|.
TGTGCCGGAGCAGGGGGCCATACAGATACGCAGTATTTT
CAGAGGHTDTQYF